Included here is one TCR beta chain sequence, with context. These data come from a study of T cell changes during pregnancy in multiple sclerosis. The J segment lost 6 bases and the V segment lost 2 bases, leaving 9 bases of the junction unmatched. Germline CDR1 LNHNV, CDR2 YYDKDF (reference sequence). CDR3 length equals 16 residues. Profiled with immunoSEQ multiplex PCR; TCRdb holds only in-frame clones, not every one. Seen here are roughly 39,000 clones, about 90% observed once, and the top ten hold approximately 0.8%. The source is a female donor with multiple sclerosis, enrolled in a pregnancy study. V gene TRBV15 combines with J gene TRBJ2-2; 7 nucleotides agree with TRBD1. Sequencing was performed on CD4+ T cells from peripheral blood mononuclear cells, taken before pregnancy. In DNA, the CDR3 is TGTGCCACCAGCAGACTACAGGGGATGGGGCCCGGGGAGCTGTTTTTT. Translation gives CATSRLQGMGPGELFF.